Sequencing of this TCR beta chain was carried out in a study of cytomegalovirus exposure and HLA in healthy donors. Overall study context: Some 85 million unique TCRs, all from HLA-typed donors, were included in an early release of the data. Ancestry clustering placed roughly 86% of roughly 410 genotyped donors in the Caucasian-associated cluster. General observations from the study: Earlier findings revealed that most TCR beta V segments proved productive either about 87% or about 30% of the time.

60 Vbeta and 13 Jbeta primers were used in PCR. Under the authors' procedure: Later analysis identified 80 million to 90 million unique TCR beta chains, approximately 11 million shared. Repertoires were generated with immunoSEQ multiplex PCR, while TCRdb's copy carries only in-frame clones and drops some. D and trimming were read from the DNA, whereas the V and J calls and clone size are those reported in that table. In the table there are 130,000 to 150,000 clones, over 60% of which are singletons. Concerning this clone itself: As yet, its antigen is unknown.

V shed 5 bases and J shed 2 bases, with 14 bases lying between them. The CDR3 totals 15 residues. In germline, CDR1 is SEHNR, CDR2 FQNEAQ (reference sequence). Sequences were obtained from PBMCs. This sequence originates from a man in his forties or fifties in good health and CMV-seropositive. The chain has TRBV7-9 and TRBJ2-3; a weak D match, TRBD1 (5 bases). The DNA of the CDR3 is TGTGCCAGCAGCATCCGGTTAGGGGTCACAGATACGCAGTATTTT. As protein: CASSIRLGVTDTQYF. Full variable domain (missing parts from reference TRBV7-9 and TRBJ2-3): DTGVSQNPRHKITKRGQNVTFRCDPISEHNRLYWYRQTLGQGPEFLTYFQNEAQLEKSRLLSDRFSAERPKGSFSTLEIQRTEQGDSAMYLCASSIRLGVTDTQYFGPGTRLTVL.